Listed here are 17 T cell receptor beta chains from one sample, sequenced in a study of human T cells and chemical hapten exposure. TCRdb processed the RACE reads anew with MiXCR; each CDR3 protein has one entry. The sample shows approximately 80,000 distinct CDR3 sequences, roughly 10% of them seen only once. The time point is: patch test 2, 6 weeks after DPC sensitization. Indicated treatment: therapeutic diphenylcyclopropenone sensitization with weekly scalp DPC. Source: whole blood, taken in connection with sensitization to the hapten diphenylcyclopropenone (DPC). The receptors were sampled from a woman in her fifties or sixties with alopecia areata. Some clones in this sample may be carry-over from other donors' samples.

The CDR3 here is CATTKTRGENQPQHF. CDR3 nucleotides: TGTGCCACCACGAAGACACGAGGGGAAAACCAGCCCCAGCATTTT. The rearrangement links TRBV19 to TRBJ1-5; possibly TRBD1 for D (5 bases). The CDR3 is made up of 15 amino acids. Germline CDR1 is LNHDA and CDR2 is SQIVND (reference sequence). Between the trimmed V and J ends, which lost 10 bases and 7 bases, there was a span of 23 bases.

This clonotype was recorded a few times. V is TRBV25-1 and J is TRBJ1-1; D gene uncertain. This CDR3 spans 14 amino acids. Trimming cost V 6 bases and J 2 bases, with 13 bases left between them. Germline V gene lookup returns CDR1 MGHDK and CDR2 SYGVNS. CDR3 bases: TGTGCCAGCAGGGATACTAACTTTAACACTGAAGCTTTCTTT. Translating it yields CASRDTNFNTEAFF.

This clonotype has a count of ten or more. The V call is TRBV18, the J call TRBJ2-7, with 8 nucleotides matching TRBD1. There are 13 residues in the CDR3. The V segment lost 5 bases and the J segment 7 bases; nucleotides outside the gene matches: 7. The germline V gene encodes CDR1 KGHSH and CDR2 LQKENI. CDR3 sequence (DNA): TGTGCCAGCTCATCCAGGGGGCGAGGAGAGCAGTACTTC. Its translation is CASSSRGRGEQYF. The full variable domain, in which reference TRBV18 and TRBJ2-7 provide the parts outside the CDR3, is NAGVMQNPRHLVRRRGQEARLRCSPMKGHSHVYWYRQLPEEGLKFMVYLQKENIIDESGMPKERFSAEFPKEGPSILRIQQVVRGDSAAYFCASSSRGRGEQYFGPGTRLTVT.

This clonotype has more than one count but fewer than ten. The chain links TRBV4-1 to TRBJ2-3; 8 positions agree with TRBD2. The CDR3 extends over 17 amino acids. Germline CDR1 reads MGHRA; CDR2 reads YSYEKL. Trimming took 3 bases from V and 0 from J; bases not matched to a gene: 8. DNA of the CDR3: TGCGCCAGCAGCCAGGCTAGCGGGTACTCTAGCACAGATACGCAGTATTTT. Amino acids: CASSQASGYSSTDTQYF.

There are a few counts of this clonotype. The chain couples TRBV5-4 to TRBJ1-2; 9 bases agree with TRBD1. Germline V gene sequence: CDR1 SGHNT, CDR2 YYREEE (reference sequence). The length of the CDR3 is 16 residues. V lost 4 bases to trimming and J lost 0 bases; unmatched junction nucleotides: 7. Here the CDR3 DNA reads TGTGCCAGCAGCCGTGACAGGGGGTGGTCTAACTATGGCTACACCTTC. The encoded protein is CASSRDRGWSNYGYTF. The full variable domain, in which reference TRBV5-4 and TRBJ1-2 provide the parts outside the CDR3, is ETGVTQSPTHLIKTRGQQVTLRCSSQSGHNTVSWYQQALGQGPQFIFQYYREEENGRGNFPPRFSGLQFPNYSSELNVNALELDDSALYLCASSRDRGWSNYGYTFGSGTRLTVV.

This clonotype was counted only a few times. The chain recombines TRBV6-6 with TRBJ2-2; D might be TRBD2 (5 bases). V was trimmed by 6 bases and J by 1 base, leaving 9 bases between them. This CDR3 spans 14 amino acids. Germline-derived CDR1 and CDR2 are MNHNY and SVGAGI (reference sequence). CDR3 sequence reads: CASSNGGNTGELFF. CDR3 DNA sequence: TGTGCCAGCAGCAACGGAGGGAACACCGGGGAGCTGTTTTTT.

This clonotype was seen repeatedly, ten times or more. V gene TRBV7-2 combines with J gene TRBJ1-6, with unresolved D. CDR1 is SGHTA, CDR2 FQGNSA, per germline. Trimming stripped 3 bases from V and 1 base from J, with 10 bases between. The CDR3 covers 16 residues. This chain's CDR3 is CASSFSSGSYNSPLHF. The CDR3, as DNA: TGTGCCAGCAGCTTCAGCAGTGGGTCCTATAATTCACCCCTCCACTTT. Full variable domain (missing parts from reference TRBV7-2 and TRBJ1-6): GAGVSQSPSNKVTEKGKDVELRCDPISGHTALYWYRQSLGQGLEFLIYFQGNSAPDKSGLPSDRFSAERTGGSVSTLTIQRTQQEDSAVYLCASSFSSGSYNSPLHFGNGTRLTVT.

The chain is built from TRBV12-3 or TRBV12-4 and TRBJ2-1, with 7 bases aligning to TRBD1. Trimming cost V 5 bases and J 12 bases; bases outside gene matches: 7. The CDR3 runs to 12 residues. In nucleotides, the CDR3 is TGTGCCAGCAGTCCGAAGGGGGCGGGGCAGTTCTTC. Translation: CASSPKGAGQFF.

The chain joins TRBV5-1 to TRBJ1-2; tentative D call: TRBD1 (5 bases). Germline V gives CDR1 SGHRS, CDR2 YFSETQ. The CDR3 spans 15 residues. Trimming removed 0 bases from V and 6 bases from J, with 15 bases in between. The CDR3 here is CASSLVGSGSHGYTF. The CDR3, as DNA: TGCGCCAGCAGCTTGGTAGGGTCAGGGAGCCATGGCTACACCTTC.

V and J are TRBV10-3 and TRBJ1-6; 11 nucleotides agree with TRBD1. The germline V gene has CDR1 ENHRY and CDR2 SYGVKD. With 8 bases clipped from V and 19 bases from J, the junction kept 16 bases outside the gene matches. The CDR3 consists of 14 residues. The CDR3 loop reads CAIGSPGTGGVVHF. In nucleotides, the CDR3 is TGTGCCATCGGAAGTCCCGGGACAGGGGGAGTAGTACACTTT.

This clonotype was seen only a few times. The DNA for the CDR3 is TGCAGTGCTAGAGATTGGGGGACCGGGGCTGATCCACTAGTTGTGCAGCCCCAGCATTTT. Translated, it gives CSARDWGTGADPLVVQPQHF. The V call is TRBV20-1, the J call TRBJ1-5, with D possibly TRBD1 on 5 matching bases. CDR3 length equals 20 residues. The V gene's germline CDR1 is DFQATT and CDR2 SNEGSKA (reference sequence). Trimming cost V 0 bases and J 7 bases, with 31 bases left between them.

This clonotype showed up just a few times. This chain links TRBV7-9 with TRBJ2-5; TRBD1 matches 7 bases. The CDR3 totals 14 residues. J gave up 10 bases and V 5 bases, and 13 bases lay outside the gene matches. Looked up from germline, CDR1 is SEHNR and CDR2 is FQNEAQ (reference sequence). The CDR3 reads CASSNRGQRIDQYF. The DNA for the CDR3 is TGTGCCAGCAGCAACCGGGGACAGAGAATAGACCAGTACTTC.

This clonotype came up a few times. CDR3 loop: CSVESRLSEQFF. CDR3 nucleotide sequence: TGCAGCGTTGAAAGCAGGTTAAGTGAGCAGTTCTTC. This chain links TRBV29-1 with TRBJ2-1; D is uncertain. The V gene's germline CDR1 is SQVTM and CDR2 ANQGSEA. V gave up 2 bases and J gave up 9 bases, with 11 bases separating them. This CDR3 has 12 amino acids.

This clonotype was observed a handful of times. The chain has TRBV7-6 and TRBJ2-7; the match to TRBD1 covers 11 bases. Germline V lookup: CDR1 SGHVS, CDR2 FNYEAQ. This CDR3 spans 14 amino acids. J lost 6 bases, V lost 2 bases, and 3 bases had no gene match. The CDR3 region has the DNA TGTGCCAGCAGCTTACGGGGACAGGGGGGCGAGCAGTACTTC. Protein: CASSLRGQGGEQYF.

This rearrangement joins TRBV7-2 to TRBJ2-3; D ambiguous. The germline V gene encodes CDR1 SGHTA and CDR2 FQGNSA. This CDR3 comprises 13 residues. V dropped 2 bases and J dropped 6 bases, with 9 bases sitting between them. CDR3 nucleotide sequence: TGTGCCAGCAGCTTATCGCGACGGGATACGCAGTATTTT. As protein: CASSLSRRDTQYF.

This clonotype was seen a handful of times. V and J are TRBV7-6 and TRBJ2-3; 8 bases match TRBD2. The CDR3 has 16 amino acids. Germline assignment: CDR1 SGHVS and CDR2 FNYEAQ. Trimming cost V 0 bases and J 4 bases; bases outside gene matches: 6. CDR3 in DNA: TGTGCCAGCAGCTTAGCGCTCGGGGGGGACCCAGATACGCAGTATTTT. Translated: CASSLALGGDPDTQYF.

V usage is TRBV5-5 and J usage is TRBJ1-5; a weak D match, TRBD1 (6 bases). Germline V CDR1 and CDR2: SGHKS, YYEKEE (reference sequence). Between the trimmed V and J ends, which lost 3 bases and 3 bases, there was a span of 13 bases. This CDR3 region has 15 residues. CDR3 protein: CASSWKHRDNQPQHF. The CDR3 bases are TGTGCCAGCAGCTGGAAACACAGGGACAATCAGCCCCAGCATTTT.